These 10 T cell receptor beta chains were sequenced from one sample in a study of blood T cell repertoires in COVID-19. Produced via immunoSEQ multiplex PCR; TCRdb's table is partial and in-frame only. The sample shows 180,000 or so clones, 81% of them seen only once. The sequenced sample consisted of peripheral blood. The source is a woman in her thirties or forties with COVID-19, enrolled during active disease.

The chain uses TRBV4-2 and TRBJ1-1; 9 bases are a match to TRBD1. The CDR3 totals 15 residues. Germline CDR1 is LGHNA and CDR2 is YNFKEQ. Losses at the gene ends were 4 bases for V and 10 bases for J; bases not matched to a gene: 13. CDR3 nucleotide sequence: TGTGCCAGCAGCCGCTTAGTCCGGGACAGGGTACGAGCTTTCTTT. It codes for CASSRLVRDRVRAFF.

The gene calls are TRBV18 and TRBJ1-6; 8 bases fit TRBD1. Germline V gene lookup returns CDR1 KGHSH and CDR2 LQKENI. This CDR3 spans 16 amino acids. Germline trimming cut 5 bases from V and 8 bases from J; bases unmatched to any gene: 11. The CDR3: CASSTKDRGLYSPLHF. The CDR3 DNA reads TGTGCCAGCTCAACCAAAGACAGGGGCCTTTATTCACCCCTCCACTTT.

The chain uses TRBV19 and TRBJ2-7, with TRBD2 identical over 7 bases. Trimming at V came to 4 bases and at J to 4 bases, leaving 7 bases not matched to a gene. Looked up from germline, CDR1 is LNHDA and CDR2 is SQIVND (reference sequence). The CDR3 covers 14 residues. In nucleotides, the CDR3 is TGTGCCAGTAGTAAACTCCCGGGGGGATACGAGCAGTACTTC. Translating gives CASSKLPGGYEQYF. The whole variable domain, filled in from reference TRBV19 and TRBJ2-7, reads DGGITQSPKYLFRKEGQNVTLSCEQNLNHDAMYWYRQDPGQGLRLIYYSQIVNDFQKGDIAEGYSVSREKKESFPLTVTSAQKNPTAFYLCASSKLPGGYEQYFGPGTRLTVT.

This clone was recorded once. The chain links TRBV27 to TRBJ1-1; D unclear. The CDR3 consists of 13 residues. Germline CDR1 reads MNHEY; CDR2 reads SMNVEV (reference sequence). The V and J ends lost 6 bases and 1 base respectively, with 9 bases between them. Here the CDR3 reads CASSLTRNTEAFF. As DNA, the CDR3 is TGTGCCAGCAGCCTAACCCGGAACACTGAAGCTTTCTTT.

The CDR3 DNA follows: TGCGCCAGCACTCCGGGACTAGCACTCTACGAGCAGTACTTC. Its protein is CASTPGLALYEQYF. The genes are TRBV4-1 and TRBJ2-7; TRBD2 aligns across 9 bases. Germline V gene data show CDR1 as MGHRA and CDR2 as YSYEKL. This CDR3 has 14 residues. After removal of 7 bases from V and 3 bases from J, the junction contained 7 bases not matched to a gene.

This clone occurred once. V usage is TRBV9 and J usage is TRBJ1-1; TRBD1 is a possible D gene (6 bases). Per germline, CDR1 SGDLS and CDR2 YYNGEE. The CDR3 length is 14 residues. V was pared by 4 bases and J by 8 bases, with 18 bases between. CDR3 DNA sequence: TGTGCCAGCAGCCTCGGGGGGGCTGTAGACGAAGCTTTCTTT. This encodes CASSLGGAVDEAFF.

This chain uses TRBV19 with TRBJ2-6; perhaps TRBD1 as D (5 bases). The CDR3 covers 15 residues. Trimming left V 4 bases short and J 4 bases short, with 11 bases between. The germline V gene encodes CDR1 LNHDA and CDR2 SQIVND (reference sequence). The chain's CDR3 is CASSTGPSGANVLTF. The CDR3 nucleotides are TGTGCCAGTAGTACAGGGCCCTCAGGGGCCAACGTCCTGACTTTC.

This clone was seen a few times. The chain employs TRBV19 and TRBJ1-5, with unresolved D. Between the trimmed V and J ends, which lost 5 bases and 0 bases, there was a span of 14 bases. The CDR3 has 16 amino acids. The germline V gene has CDR1 LNHDA and CDR2 SQIVND (reference sequence). The CDR3, as DNA: TGTGCCAGTAGTTCCCAGACACTCTATAGCAATCAGCCCCAGCATTTT. Its translation: CASSSQTLYSNQPQHF. Full variable domain (outside the CDR3, taken from reference TRBV19 and TRBJ1-5): DGGITQSPKYLFRKEGQNVTLSCEQNLNHDAMYWYRQDPGQGLRLIYYSQIVNDFQKGDIAEGYSVSREKKESFPLTVTSAQKNPTAFYLCASSSQTLYSNQPQHFGDGTRLSIL.

J is TRBJ2-7 and V is TRBV5-5; D is unresolved. Germline V gives CDR1 SGHKS, CDR2 YYEKEE (reference sequence). This CDR3 is built from 15 residues. V lost 2 bases, J lost 5 bases, and 17 bases lay in between. In DNA, the CDR3 is TGTGCCAGCAGCTTCACTGCCAGGATAGATAACGAGCAGTACTTC. Translated, it gives CASSFTARIDNEQYF.

The genes are TRBV12-3 or TRBV12-4 and TRBJ1-5, with 7 bases identical to TRBD1. This CDR3 region has 13 residues. Unmatched junction bases numbered 7, after V lost 7 bases and J lost 7 bases. The CDR3 here is CASTRTGDQPQHF. Here the CDR3 DNA reads TGTGCCAGCACTCGGACAGGAGACCAGCCCCAGCATTTT.